One and the same sample provided the 26 T cell receptor beta chains below, sequenced in a study of Ad26.COV2.S vaccination and SARS-CoV-2 variants. Specified treatment: over 15 received Ad26.COV2.S at low or high dose, single or two shots; five or six received placebo; per-sample allocation not given. Sampling occurred on day 63 after the first vaccine or placebo injection. Method: immunoSEQ multiplex PCR; TCRdb's copy keeps in-frame clones and lacks some. Here the sample spans roughly 300,000 clones, 86% being singletons. The sequences come from peripheral blood, collected in a trial of Ad26.COV2.S vaccine versus placebo. The origin of the receptors is a person between 18 and 59 years old who received the Ad26.COV2.S COVID-19 vaccine or a placebo.

V usage is TRBV9 and J usage is TRBJ2-2, with D possibly being TRBD1 or TRBD2 (6 bases each). The CDR3 spans 16 residues. Germline lookup yields CDR1 SGDLS and CDR2 YYNGEE. Trimming took 4 bases from V and 1 from J, leaving 14 bases between them. The CDR3 DNA is TGTGCCAGCAGCCCCCCCGGGGGACAGAACACCGGGGAGCTGTTTTTT. This translates into CASSPPGGQNTGELFF.

With respect to this clone: Other nucleotide sequences from this sample produce the same CDR3. V and J are TRBV2 and TRBJ1-2, with D possibly being TRBD1 (5 bases). V lost 6 bases and J 2 bases, leaving 7 bases between the germline ends. The CDR3 length is 12 residues. Germline V gene sequence: CDR1 SNHLY, CDR2 FYNNEI. CDR3 in DNA: TGTGCCAGCAGCCGGGACAACTATGGCTACACCTTC. This encodes CASSRDNYGYTF. Full variable domain (outside the CDR3, taken from reference TRBV2 and TRBJ1-2): EPEVTQTPSHQVTQMGQEVILRCVPISNHLYFYWYRQILGQKVEFLVSFYNNEISEKSEIFDDQFSVERPDGSNFTLKIRSTKLEDSAMYFCASSRDNYGYTFGSGTRLTVV.

This chain connects TRBV7-9 to TRBJ2-1; 7 bases match TRBD1. Germline V lookup: CDR1 SEHNR, CDR2 FQNEAQ (reference sequence). Unmatched junction bases numbered 14, after V lost 8 bases and J lost 1 base. The CDR3 is 17 residues long. The CDR3 is CASGHRVGRGSYNEQFF. DNA of the CDR3: TGTGCCAGCGGCCATAGGGTAGGCAGGGGGTCCTACAATGAGCAGTTCTTC.

The rearrangement uses TRBV3-1 (or the pseudogene TRBV3-2) and TRBJ1-3, with unresolved D. Germline V gene lookup returns CDR1 LGHDT and CDR2 YNNKEL (reference sequence). The length of the CDR3 is 14 residues. Trimming pared 1 base from V and 3 bases from J, leaving 7 bases between. CDR3 nucleotides: TGTGCCAGCAGCCAAGGTCAGGTTGGAAACACCATATATTTT. Its translation is CASSQGQVGNTIYF.

There are a few counts of this clone. This rearrangement joins TRBV2 to TRBJ2-1; 10 bases fit TRBD2. The V gene's germline CDR1 is SNHLY and CDR2 FYNNEI. The CDR3 is 14 residues long. V shed 2 bases, J shed 9 bases, and the junction held 4 bases outside the gene matches. The CDR3 loop is CASSELAGDSEQFF. The CDR3 region has the DNA TGTGCCAGCAGTGAACTAGCGGGAGACAGTGAGCAGTTCTTC. Supplemented by reference TRBV2 and TRBJ2-1, the full variable domain reads EPEVTQTPSHQVTQMGQEVILRCVPISNHLYFYWYRQILGQKVEFLVSFYNNEISEKSEIFDDQFSVERPDGSNFTLKIRSTKLEDSAMYFCASSELAGDSEQFFGPGTRLTVL.

This clone was seen once. The rearrangement uses TRBV4-2 and TRBJ1-4; D is perhaps TRBD1 (5 bases). Trimming took 2 bases from V and 14 from J, leaving 15 bases between them. Germline lookup yields CDR1 LGHNA and CDR2 YNFKEQ. The CDR3 length is 13 residues. The CDR3 nucleotides are TGTGCCAGCAGCCAACTCCGGGACGCCAAGCTGTTTTTT. Its protein is CASSQLRDAKLFF.

A few counts support this clone. This chain uses TRBV28 with TRBJ2-1; 7 bases match TRBD1. Germline trimming cut 5 bases from V and 4 bases from J; bases unmatched to any gene: 5. CDR1 is MDHEN, CDR2 SYDVKM, per germline. This CDR3 spans 14 amino acids. In nucleotides, the CDR3 is TGTGCCAGCAGTCCCGGACAGGTATACAATGAGCAGTTCTTC. It is translated as CASSPGQVYNEQFF.

The rearrangement joins TRBV7-9 to TRBJ1-2; maybe TRBD1 (5 bases). Per the germline V gene, CDR1 is SEHNR and CDR2 is FQNEAQ (reference sequence). The CDR3 covers 14 residues. The V and J ends lost 5 bases and 3 bases respectively, with 13 bases between them. This CDR3 is CASSPRDQDYGYTF. The CDR3 nucleotides read TGTGCCAGCAGCCCTCGGGACCAGGACTATGGCTACACCTTC.

The J gene is TRBJ2-1, the V gene TRBV12-3 or TRBV12-4; D remains ambiguous. CDR3 length: 12 amino acids. Trimming took 3 bases from V and 7 from J, leaving 7 bases between them. The CDR3 DNA reads TGTGCCAGCAGTTTTATAGGAAATGAGCAGTTCTTC. Translated, it gives CASSFIGNEQFF.

The CDR3 spells CASSLYGRVVIGEQYF. For the CDR3, the DNA is TGTGCCAGCAGTTTATACGGCAGGGTAGTGATCGGGGAGCAGTACTTC. The chain combines TRBV27 with TRBJ2-7, with a tentative D call TRBD1 (5 bases). The CDR3 covers 16 residues. Germline loops: CDR1 MNHEY, CDR2 SMNVEV (reference sequence). V was cut by 1 base and J by 7 bases, with 20 bases left in between.

Details on this clone: The germline gene is not matched at one end of the junction; a read error may be the cause. The V and J genes are TRBV6-2 or TRBV6-3 and TRBJ2-3; D may be TRBD2 (5 bases). Germline values: CDR1 MNHEY, CDR2 SVGEGT. This CDR3 has 12 amino acids. The CDR3 bases are TGTGCCAGCAGTTACTCGTTGGAGGACCAGTTCTTT. It translates to CASSYSLEDQFF.

This clone was recorded once. This sample includes further DNA sequences coding for the same CDR3. In nucleotides, the CDR3 is TGCGCCAGCAGCTTGGGGTCCCAAGAGACCCAGTACTTC. Its protein is CASSLGSQETQYF. V and J are TRBV5-1 and TRBJ2-5, with D hard to call. The ends were cut back, 0 bases at V and 1 base at J, with 4 bases in the middle. This CDR3 region has 13 residues. Germline CDR1 is SGHRS and CDR2 is YFSETQ.

This rearrangement joins TRBV7-9 to TRBJ1-4; no reliable D call. V dropped 5 bases and J dropped 6 bases, with 16 bases sitting between them. This CDR3 has 15 amino acids. Germline loops: CDR1 SEHNR, CDR2 FQNEAQ (reference sequence). This chain's CDR3 is CASSPRSEAYEKLFF. The CDR3 region has the DNA TGTGCCAGCAGCCCGAGATCGGAGGCGTATGAAAAACTGTTTTTT. The full variable domain, its missing parts supplied by reference TRBV7-9 and TRBJ1-4, is DTGVSQNPRHKITKRGQNVTFRCDPISEHNRLYWYRQTLGQGPEFLTYFQNEAQLEKSRLLSDRFSAERPKGSFSTLEIQRTEQGDSAMYLCASSPRSEAYEKLFFGSGTQLSVL.

The rearrangement joins TRBV5-6 to TRBJ1-6; TRBD1 might be the D (6 bases). CDR1 is SGHDT, CDR2 YYEEEE, per germline. Trimming removed 4 bases from V and 7 bases from J, with 9 bases in between. The CDR3 consists of 13 residues. CDR3 loop: CASSIGQNSPLHF. CDR3 DNA sequence: TGTGCCAGCAGCATAGGACAGAATTCACCCCTCCACTTT. The full variable domain, with the rest looked up from reference TRBV5-6 and TRBJ1-6, is DAGVTQSPTHLIKTRGQQVTLRCSPKSGHDTVSWYQQALGQGPQFIFQYYEEEERQRGNFPDRFSGHQFPNYSSELNVNALLLGDSALYLCASSIGQNSPLHFGNGTRLTVT.

The CDR3 region is CASSLGLAEPNYEQYF. CDR3 in DNA: TGTGCCAGCAGCTTAGGTCTAGCGGAGCCGAACTACGAGCAGTACTTC. The chain recombines TRBV5-7 with TRBJ2-7, with TRBD2 matching 7 bases. TRBV5-7 is flagged as an ORF with uncertain function. V shed 2 bases, J shed 3 bases, and the junction held 11 bases outside the gene matches. The CDR3 has 16 amino acids.

The CDR3, as DNA: TGTGCCAGCAGCTATTGGCGGGGCATAGCTAACTATGGCTACACCTTC. Translating gives CASSYWRGIANYGYTF. The rearrangement joins TRBV7-2 to TRBJ1-2; D perhaps matches TRBD1 (5 bases). The CDR3 extends over 16 amino acids. Trimming took 4 bases from V and 0 from J, leaving 15 bases between them. CDR1 and CDR2 (germline): SGHTA, FQGNSA.

V usage is TRBV7-9 and J usage is TRBJ2-7, with 10 bases fitting TRBD2. The junction had 4 bases not matched to a gene; V was cut back by 3 bases and J by 5 bases. The CDR3 runs to 14 residues. Germline V gives CDR1 SEHNR, CDR2 FQNEAQ (reference sequence). CDR3 sequence (DNA): TGTGCCAGCAGCTTCCTAGCGGGAGCCCACGAGCAGTACTTC. This gives the protein CASSFLAGAHEQYF.

The chain links TRBV19 to TRBJ1-2, with D possibly TRBD1 on 6 matching bases. The V end lost 7 bases, the J end lost 2 bases, and 20 bases lay between the germline ends. Looked up from germline, CDR1 is LNHDA and CDR2 is SQIVND (reference sequence). The CDR3 is 16 residues long. The CDR3 loop reads CASNEARGPRNYGYTF. The CDR3 nucleotides read TGTGCCAGTAACGAGGCCCGGGGGCCCAGAAACTATGGCTACACCTTC.

The chain's CDR3 is CASSFYSAGSNQPQHF. CDR3 sequence (DNA): TGTGCCAGCAGTTTTTATTCGGCGGGGAGCAATCAGCCCCAGCATTTT. The chain recombines TRBV28 with TRBJ1-5, with unresolved D. The CDR3 is 16 amino acids. Trimming cost V 3 bases and J 1 base, with 13 bases left between them. CDR1 and CDR2 (germline): MDHEN, SYDVKM.

J is TRBJ1-1 and V is TRBV19; TRBD1 is a possible D gene (5 bases). Trimming removed 3 bases from V and 8 bases from J, with 16 bases in between. Germline assignment: CDR1 LNHDA and CDR2 SQIVND (reference sequence). The CDR3 is 14 amino acids. As DNA, the CDR3 is TGTGCCAGTAGTATGTTGTTGGAGACAGCGGAAGCTTTCTTT. As protein: CASSMLLETAEAFF.

Comment on this clone: Mismatch with germline at one junction end may stem from a read error. The CDR3 DNA follows: TGTGCCAGCAGCTTAGTCCAATTCAGGGGGCAGGCCTCCCACGAGCAGTACTTC. Residues: CASSLVQFRGQASHEQYF. The V and J genes are TRBV7-9 and TRBJ2-7; 8 bases map to TRBD1. CDR1 is SEHNR and CDR2 is FQNEAQ in the germline V gene (reference sequence). This CDR3 contains 18 residues.

Notes on this clone: Other DNA sequences of this sample code for an identical CDR3. The rearrangement joins TRBV6-2 or TRBV6-3 to TRBJ1-2; D not resolved. V was cut by 6 bases and J by 1 base, with 6 bases left in between. The CDR3 sequence is 12 residues long. The V gene's germline CDR1 is MNHEY and CDR2 SVGEGT. The CDR3 here is CASSVLNYGYTF. Here the CDR3 DNA reads TGTGCCAGCAGCGTCCTTAACTATGGCTACACCTTC.

This clone was seen just once. The CDR3 region has the DNA TGTGCCAGCAGTTACGAAGTCCCAGGCGGTAGTGAGCAGTTCTTC. Its translation is CASSYEVPGGSEQFF. V and J are TRBV6-6 and TRBJ2-1; no clear D. Germline assignment: CDR1 MNHNY and CDR2 SVGAGI (reference sequence). V dropped 2 bases and J dropped 9 bases, with 17 bases sitting between them. The CDR3 is made up of 15 amino acids.

The rearrangement uses TRBV2 and TRBJ1-2; no clear D. The CDR3 is 12 amino acids. The germline gives CDR1 SNHLY, CDR2 FYNNEI. Trimming cost V 11 bases and J 4 bases, with 14 bases left between them. The CDR3 protein is CASRILSYGYTF. The CDR3 DNA sequence: TGTGCCTCCCGCATCTTAAGCTATGGCTACACCTTC. The full variable domain, completed using reference TRBV2 and TRBJ1-2, is EPEVTQTPSHQVTQMGQEVILRCVPISNHLYFYWYRQILGQKVEFLVSFYNNEISEKSEIFDDQFSVERPDGSNFTLKIRSTKLEDSAMYFCASRILSYGYTFGSGTRLTVV.

The sample holds one count of this clone. The chain recombines TRBV28 with TRBJ1-2; D unclear. CDR1 is MDHEN and CDR2 is SYDVKM in the germline V gene. The V end lost 3 bases, the J end lost 4 bases, and 9 bases lay between the germline ends. CDR3 length: 13 residues. The CDR3 spells CASSFRDRYGYTF. In DNA, the CDR3 is TGTGCCAGCAGTTTCCGGGATCGCTATGGCTACACCTTC.

This chain connects TRBV10-3 to TRBJ2-1; D may be TRBD2 (5 bases). CDR1 and CDR2 from the germline V gene are ENHRY and SYGVKD. CDR3 size: 16 residues. Trimming removed 3 bases from V and 8 bases from J, with 20 bases in between. CDR3: CAISDNVANSFDEQFF. Here the CDR3 DNA reads TGTGCCATCAGTGACAATGTAGCGAACTCCTTCGATGAGCAGTTCTTC.